One and the same sample provided the 16 T cell receptor beta chains below, sequenced in a study of T-cell reconstitution after alpha-beta-depleted transplantation in children. During its preparation, the TCRbeta library received unique molecular identifiers. TCRdb re-called the PCR reads with MiXCR, one entry per CDR3 protein. Seen here are 490,000 or so distinct CDR3 sequences, 12% observed once, and the top ten hold over 5.5%. Sequences were derived from PBMCs from the stem cell graft donor, sampled from the stem cell graft. The receptor set was obtained from a human donor who donated a stem cell graft to a child with combined immunodeficiency.

In this sample, this clonotype turned up a few times. The chain recombines TRBV7-9 with TRBJ2-5; TRBD1 or TRBD2 may be the D gene (5 bases each). The V end was cut by 5 bases, the J end by 4 bases, with 11 bases between. Germline CDR1 and CDR2: SEHNR and FQNEAQ (reference sequence). This CDR3 spans 13 amino acids. DNA for the CDR3: TGTGCCAGCAGCCACCGGGACGGAGAGACCCAGTACTTC. Amino acids: CASSHRDGETQYF.

This clonotype was counted a few times. The V call is TRBV12-3 or TRBV12-4, the J call TRBJ2-5; 7 bases fit TRBD2. The CDR3 consists of 14 residues. J gave up 8 bases and V 5 bases, and 11 bases lay outside the gene matches. Here the CDR3 reads CASSRSPGTTTQYF. DNA for the CDR3: TGTGCCAGCAGTCGCAGCCCCGGGACTACCACCCAGTACTTC.

This clonotype was recorded a few times. This rearrangement joins TRBV12-3 or TRBV12-4 to TRBJ2-5, with 9 bases aligning to TRBD1. This CDR3 has 13 residues. With V trimmed by 7 bases and J by 5 bases, 5 bases remained unmatched. CDR3 residues: CASITGGFETQYF. DNA of the CDR3: TGTGCCAGCATAACAGGGGGCTTTGAGACCCAGTACTTC.

This clonotype was picked up a small number of times. This chain connects TRBV9 to TRBJ2-1; TRBD2 agrees at 14 bases. There are 19 residues in the CDR3. V lost 1 base, J lost 0 bases, and 6 bases stayed unmatched. Germline V gene sequence: CDR1 SGDLS, CDR2 YYNGEE. CDR3 sequence (DNA): TGTGCCAGCAGCGTACACCGGACTAGCGGGAGGAGCTCCTACAATGAGCAGTTCTTC. Translation gives CASSVHRTSGRSSYNEQFF.

This clonotype appeared many times. CDR3 coding DNA: TGTGCCAGCAGTTCACTAGCGGGGGGGGCAGATACGCAGTATTTT. This encodes CASSSLAGGADTQYF. This chain links TRBV6-5 with TRBJ2-3; 13 bases fit TRBD2. CDR3 size: 15 residues. CDR1 MNHEY and CDR2 SVGAGI come from the germline V gene. The J segment lost 4 bases and the V segment lost 4 bases, leaving 2 bases of the junction unmatched.

This clonotype has more than one count but fewer than ten. The CDR3 region is CASSQGATSDNEQFF. The CDR3 bases are TGTGCCAGCAGCCAAGGGGCGACTAGCGACAATGAGCAGTTCTTC. This chain joins TRBV3-1 and TRBJ2-1; 8 bases fit TRBD2. The germline V gene encodes CDR1 LGHDT and CDR2 YNNKEL (reference sequence). V trimming: 1 base; J trimming: 5 bases; junction bases outside the gene matches: 4. CDR3 length: 15 amino acids.

The chain joins TRBV4-3 to TRBJ1-1; D is uncertain. Germline V CDR1 and CDR2: LGHNA, YSLEER. This CDR3 region has 14 residues. V was shortened by 1 base and J by 2 bases, with 8 bases between the two germline ends. The CDR3 bases are TGCGCCAGCAGCCAAGGCATAGGAAACACTGAAGCTTTCTTT. This codes for CASSQGIGNTEAFF.

In this sample, this clonotype turned up a few times. This chain joins TRBV7-6 and TRBJ2-3; D is unclear. There are 16 residues in the CDR3. Trimming shortened V by 5 bases and J by 5 bases, and 20 bases separated the two germline ends. CDR1 is SGHVS, CDR2 FNYEAQ, per germline. CDR3 loop: CASSPMWAYVVDTQYF. The CDR3 DNA sequence: TGTGCCAGCAGCCCCATGTGGGCGTACGTAGTAGATACGCAGTATTTT.

There are many counts of this clonotype. This chain links TRBV12-3 or TRBV12-4 with TRBJ2-7; D tentatively reads TRBD1 or TRBD2 (5 bases each). This CDR3 has 12 amino acids. With 5 bases removed from V and 3 bases from J, the gap between germline ends came to 8 bases. CDR3 amino acids: CASSRGGYEQYF. The DNA for the CDR3 is TGTGCCAGCAGTCGGGGCGGCTACGAGCAGTACTTC.

The V gene is TRBV18, the J gene TRBJ2-5, with TRBD2 as a possible D gene (5 bases). The CDR3 consists of 13 residues. V was cut by 3 bases and J by 4 bases, with 9 bases left in between. Germline CDR1 KGHSH, CDR2 LQKENI. The CDR3: CASSPRASETQYF. Here the CDR3 DNA reads TGTGCCAGCTCACCGAGGGCTTCAGAGACCCAGTACTTC.

This clonotype was seen at least ten times. J is TRBJ2-1 and V is TRBV6-2 or TRBV6-3, with a tentative D call TRBD1 (5 bases). Germline V gene sequence: CDR1 MNHEY, CDR2 SVGEGT. This CDR3 spans 15 amino acids. Trimming removed 0 bases at V and 5 bases at J, with 11 bases between. The CDR3 spells CASSYSDNRHNEQFF. CDR3 in DNA: TGTGCCAGCAGTTACTCGGACAATCGGCACAATGAGCAGTTCTTC.

This clonotype was found a few times. This chain links TRBV3-1 with TRBJ1-2, with D maybe TRBD1 (5 bases). CDR3 size: 14 residues. Trimming removed 4 bases at V and 4 bases at J, with 13 bases between. Germline V gene data show CDR1 as LGHDT and CDR2 as YNNKEL (reference sequence). The CDR3 bases are TGTGCCAGCAGCCCCGTAAGGGACGGCTATGGCTACACCTTC. Residues: CASSPVRDGYGYTF.

The rearrangement joins TRBV11-2 to TRBJ1-2; D might be TRBD1 (5 bases). The CDR3 has 16 amino acids. The V end was cut by 5 bases, the J end by 5 bases, with 21 bases between. Germline V lookup: CDR1 SGHAT, CDR2 FQNNGV. This chain's CDR3 is CASSLGVPLLQYGYTF. The CDR3 DNA reads as TGTGCCAGCAGCCTAGGGGTACCACTGCTCCAGTATGGCTACACCTTC. Variable domain in full (rest from reference TRBV11-2 and TRBJ1-2): EAGVAQSPRYKIIEKRQSVAFWCNPISGHATLYWYQQILGQGPKLLIQFQNNGVVDDSQLPKDRFSAERLKGVDSTLKIQPAKLEDSAVYLCASSLGVPLLQYGYTFGSGTRLTVV.

This clonotype appeared a few times. V gene TRBV12-3 or TRBV12-4 combines with J gene TRBJ1-4, with D possibly matching TRBD1 (5 bases). V lost 4 bases and J lost 7, with 13 bases in between. The CDR3 totals 14 residues. CDR3 DNA sequence: TGTGCCAGCAGTTCGACGGGGCGCCCTGAAAAACTGTTTTTT. This gives the protein CASSSTGRPEKLFF.

The chain has TRBV2 and TRBJ1-3, with D unresolved. The CDR3 contains 15 residues. Germline CDR1 and CDR2: SNHLY and FYNNEI. The germline V and J ends were trimmed by 6 bases and 0 bases, with 12 bases remaining between them. DNA for the CDR3: TGTGCCAGCAGCCCCGTGATGGACTCTGGAAACACCATATATTTT. Translated, it gives CASSPVMDSGNTIYF.

The CDR3 protein is CSVTPIGDAHIQYF. CDR3 nucleotides: TGCAGCGTTACACCCATTGGGGATGCTCACATTCAGTACTTC. The chain links TRBV29-1 to TRBJ2-4, with D uncertain. The CDR3 length is 14 residues. The V end was cut by 5 bases, the J end by 8 bases, with 19 bases between. Germline lookup yields CDR1 SQVTM and CDR2 ANQGSEA.